A single sample gave rise to the 2 T cell receptor beta chains below, sequenced in a study of a mutant IDH1 vaccine in newly diagnosed glioma. Antigens for these TCRs are unknown. The time point is: week 5, during vaccination. Doses consisted of 300 ug of mutant IDH1 20-mer peptide each, paired with topical imiquimod. Profiling relied on immunoSEQ multiplex PCR, and the TCRdb table lists in-frame clones only, not all of them. Of roughly 40,000 clones listed, about nine tenths are singletons. Sequenced material: PBMCs, taken from a glioma patient whose treatment included an IDH1 peptide vaccine. The receptors stem from a man aged 45-65 years with glioma.

The genes are TRBV27 and TRBJ2-2, with 7 bases matching TRBD2. With V trimmed by 6 bases and J by 1 base, 14 bases remained unmatched. Germline CDR1 and CDR2: MNHEY and SMNVEV (reference sequence). The length of the CDR3 is 18 residues. CDR3 region: CASSLLGVGGENTGELFF. The CDR3 DNA is TGTGCCAGCAGCTTGCTTGGTGTGGGGGGGGAGAACACCGGGGAGCTGTTTTTT.

The rearrangement joins TRBV10-1 to TRBJ2-7; TRBD2 is a possible D gene (6 bases). The CDR3 extends over 13 amino acids. The germline CDR1 and CDR2 sequences are WNHNN and SYGVQD (reference sequence). V was trimmed by 6 bases and J by 3 bases, leaving 12 bases between them. The CDR3 loop is CASSDPGDYEQYF. In DNA form, the CDR3 reads TGCGCCAGCAGCGACCCGGGGGACTACGAGCAGTACTTC.